Presented here are 2 T cell receptor beta chains from one specimen sequenced in a study of naive CD8 T cells in extremely preterm neonates (dated by TCRdb to the late 2010s). To prepare the library, the immunoSEQ multiplex PCR assay was applied. TCRdb limited this immuneACCESS table to in-frame rearrangements with V and J called. A share of clones is missing; checked studies link under half to unresolved V genes, and the rest is unexplained. In this sample the table shows under 7,000 clones, around 97% of which occur a single time. The top ten clonotypes cover 8.6% of the sample. The sample taken for sequencing was naive CD8+ T cells from blood. All receptors come from a human donor in good health.

This clone occurred once. This chain links TRBV4-3 with TRBJ1-5; D uncertain. CDR3 length: 15 amino acids. Germline assignment: CDR1 LGHNA and CDR2 YSLEER. Trimming shortened V by 0 bases and J by 2 bases, and 8 bases separated the two germline ends. The CDR3 here is CASSQDVRGNQPQHF. The CDR3 nucleotides read TGCGCCAGCAGCCAAGATGTCCGCGGCAATCAGCCCCAGCATTTT.

The chain is built from TRBV30 and TRBJ2-5; D perhaps matches TRBD2 (6 bases). This CDR3 has 12 residues. V was cut by 1 base and J by 11 bases, with 14 bases left in between. Per germline, CDR1 GTSNPN and CDR2 SVGIG (reference sequence). This chain's CDR3 is CAWSGPGVEQYF. CDR3 bases: TGTGCCTGGAGTGGGCCGGGAGTTGAGCAGTACTTC.